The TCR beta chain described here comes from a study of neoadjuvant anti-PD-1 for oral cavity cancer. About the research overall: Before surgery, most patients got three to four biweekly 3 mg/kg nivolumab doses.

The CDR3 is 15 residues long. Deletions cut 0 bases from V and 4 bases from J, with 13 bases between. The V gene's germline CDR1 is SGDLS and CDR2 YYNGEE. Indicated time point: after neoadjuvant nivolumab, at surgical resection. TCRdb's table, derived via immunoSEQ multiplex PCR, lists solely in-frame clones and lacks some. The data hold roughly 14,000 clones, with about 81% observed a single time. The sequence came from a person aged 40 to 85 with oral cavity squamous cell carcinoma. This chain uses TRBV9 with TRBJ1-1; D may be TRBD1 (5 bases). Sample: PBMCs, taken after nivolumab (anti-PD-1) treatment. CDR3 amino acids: CASSVAWDPGTEAFF. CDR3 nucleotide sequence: TGTGCCAGCAGCGTAGCGTGGGACCCGGGCACTGAAGCTTTCTTT.